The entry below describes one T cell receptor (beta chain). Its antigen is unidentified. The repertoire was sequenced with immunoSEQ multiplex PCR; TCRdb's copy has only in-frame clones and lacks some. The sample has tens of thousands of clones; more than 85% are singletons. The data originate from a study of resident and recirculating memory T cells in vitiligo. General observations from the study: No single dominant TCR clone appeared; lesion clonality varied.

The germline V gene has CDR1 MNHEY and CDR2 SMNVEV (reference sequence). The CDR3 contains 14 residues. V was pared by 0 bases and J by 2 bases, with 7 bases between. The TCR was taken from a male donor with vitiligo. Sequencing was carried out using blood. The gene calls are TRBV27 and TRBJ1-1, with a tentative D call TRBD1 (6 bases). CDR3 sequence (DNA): TGTGCCAGCAGTTTATCGACAGGAAACACTGAAGCTTTCTTT. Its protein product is CASSLSTGNTEAFF.